The T cell receptor (beta chain) under discussion was sequenced for a study of immune evolution from preneoplasia to lung adenocarcinoma. Germline values: CDR1 SGHTA, CDR2 FQGNSA. This CDR3 is built from 13 residues. Trimming removed 5 bases at V and 4 bases at J, with 11 bases between. Findings and limits, study-wide: Compared with EGFR-mutant or double wild-type lesions, KRAS-mutant nodules were more clonal.

Assay used: immunoSEQ multiplex PCR; TCRdb lists only in-frame clones, some missing. The repertoire holds 8,000 to 10,000 clones, 70% to 90% seen once, with roughly 3% in the top ten. Remarks on this clone: Its antigen remains unknown.

The origin of this receptor is a person aged 70 to 80 with invasive lung adenocarcinoma. Some clones in this sample may be carry-over from other donors' samples. Sequenced: FFPE invasive lung adenocarcinoma tissue. The chain employs TRBV7-2 and TRBJ1-2, with D possibly TRBD1 on 6 matching bases. This chain's CDR3 is CASSPKGGYGYTF. CDR3 in DNA: TGTGCCAGCAGCCCTAAGGGGGGCTATGGCTACACCTTC.